This T cell receptor (beta chain) was identified in a study of blood T cell repertoires in COVID-19. The germline gives CDR1 SGHTA, CDR2 FQGNSA. V lost 5 bases, J lost 13 bases, and 26 bases lay in between. CDR3 size: 15 residues. TCRdb's table, derived via immunoSEQ multiplex PCR, lists solely in-frame clones and lacks some. Of about 76,000 clones listed, 90% are singletons. This receptor was taken from a middle-aged man with acute or convalescent COVID-19. Sequenced sample: peripheral blood. The chain uses TRBV7-2 and TRBJ2-5; perhaps TRBD1 as D (6 bases). The CDR3, as DNA: TGTGCCAGCAGCCAACGGTGGGGGCCAGTCGGTGTCGGGTACTTC. This gives the protein CASSQRWGPVGVGYF. Filled out from reference TRBV7-2 and TRBJ2-5, the complete variable domain reads GAGVSQSPSNKVTEKGKDVELRCDPISGHTALYWYRQSLGQGLEFLIYFQGNSAPDKSGLPSDRFSAERTGGSVSTLTIQRTQQEDSAVYLCASSQRWGPVGVGYFGPGTRLLVL.